Presented here are 27 T cell receptor beta chains from one specimen sequenced in a study of human T cells and chemical hapten exposure. Treatment defined: therapeutic diphenylcyclopropenone sensitization with weekly scalp DPC. The library tagged each cDNA molecule with unique molecular identifiers. MiXCR, run by TCRdb on the reads, gives a single entry per CDR3 protein. The sample consists of approximately 600 distinct CDR3 sequences, around 70% of them appearing once. The sequencing used whole blood, collected before DPC sensitization or 2, 6, or about 24 weeks after (not recorded which). These receptors all stem from an adult with alopecia areata. Some clones in this sample may be carry-over from other donors' samples. This table probably holds off-target reads from a library built for another chain.

CDR3 in DNA: TGTGCCAGCAGTCCCCCAGCGGGAAGCTCCTACAATGAGCAGTTCTTC. Translating it yields CASSPPAGSSYNEQFF. The chain joins TRBV27 to TRBJ2-1; the match to TRBD2 covers 7 bases. There are 16 residues in the CDR3. Trimming took 5 bases from V and 0 from J; bases not matched to a gene: 7. The V gene's germline CDR1 is MNHEY and CDR2 SMNVEV (reference sequence).

This clonotype was detected a few times. The rearrangement links TRBV5-6 to TRBJ2-1, with D perhaps matching TRBD1 (5 bases). The V end lost 5 bases, the J end lost 7 bases, and 16 bases lay between the germline ends. Germline V gives CDR1 SGHDT, CDR2 YYEEEE. The CDR3 runs to 14 residues. Written as DNA, the CDR3 is TGTGCCAGCAGTCTCCCCCGGAAGGGGAATGAGCAGTTCTTC. Residues: CASSLPRKGNEQFF.

The chain carries TRBV19 and TRBJ1-4; possibly TRBD1 for D (6 bases). The CDR3 length is 14 residues. V lost 4 bases, J lost 4 bases, and 10 bases lay in between. The germline V gene encodes CDR1 LNHDA and CDR2 SQIVND (reference sequence). CDR3 in DNA: TGTGCCAGTAGTACCGGACAGAGTAATGAAAAACTGTTTTTT. This encodes CASSTGQSNEKLFF.

The chain employs TRBV7-8 and TRBJ2-5, with 7 bases matching TRBD1. With 1 base clipped from V and 5 bases from J, the junction kept 4 bases outside the gene matches. Germline V gives CDR1 SGHVS, CDR2 FQNEAQ. This CDR3 spans 14 amino acids. This chain's CDR3 is CASSLETGSETQYF. The CDR3 DNA sequence: TGTGCCAGCAGCTTAGAGACAGGGTCCGAGACCCAGTACTTC.

J is TRBJ1-2 and V is TRBV28; 8 nucleotides align to TRBD1. The CDR3 consists of 14 residues. The V gene's germline CDR1 is MDHEN and CDR2 SYDVKM. The J segment lost 1 base and the V segment lost 8 bases, leaving 6 bases of the junction unmatched. The CDR3 protein is CASLRTGSNYGYTF. The CDR3 DNA sequence: TGTGCCAGCTTACGGACAGGGAGTAACTATGGCTACACCTTC.

The chain has TRBV11-2 and TRBJ2-3; 8 positions match TRBD1. The ends lost 1 base at V and 5 bases at J; junction bases unmatched: 5. The germline V gene has CDR1 SGHAT and CDR2 FQNNGV. The CDR3 sequence is 15 residues long. The CDR3, as DNA: TGTGCCAGCAGCTTAGCGGACAGGGATCAAGATACGCAGTATTTT. Protein sequence: CASSLADRDQDTQYF.

J is TRBJ2-7 and V is TRBV6-2 or TRBV6-3; D may be TRBD1 or TRBD2 (5 bases each). The germline V gene encodes CDR1 MNHEY and CDR2 SVGEGT. The germline V and J ends were trimmed by 6 bases and 3 bases, with 15 bases remaining between them. The CDR3 runs to 14 residues. For the CDR3, the DNA is TGTGCCAGCAGAAGCACCGGGACCGACTACGAGCAGTACTTC. It codes for CASRSTGTDYEQYF.

The V gene is TRBV6-2 or TRBV6-3, the J gene TRBJ2-5; 12 nucleotides line up with TRBD2. This CDR3 contains 19 residues. The V gene's germline CDR1 is MNHEY and CDR2 SVGEGT. V trimming: 1 base; J trimming: 8 bases; junction bases outside the gene matches: 17. The CDR3 nucleotides read TGTGCCAGCAGTTACTGGGAAGGACTAGCGGGACCGAAACGGTATACCCAGTACTTC. Translation gives CASSYWEGLAGPKRYTQYF.

CDR3 nucleotides: TGTGCCAGCAAAAGCGGCACAGATACGCAGTATTTT. The encoded protein is CASKSGTDTQYF. The rearrangement joins TRBV6-5 to TRBJ2-3, with D uncertain. CDR1 is MNHEY and CDR2 is SVGAGI in the germline V gene. The CDR3 is made up of 12 amino acids. The V gene lost 7 bases and the J gene lost 1 base, with 6 bases spanning the gap.

The genes are TRBV12-3 or TRBV12-4 and TRBJ2-1, with TRBD2 matching over 13 bases. There are 14 residues in the CDR3. The trim removed 6 bases at V and 7 bases at J, leaving 3 bases unmatched. CDR3 in DNA: TGTGCCAGCAGCCCGGGACTAGCGGGAAATGAGCAGTTCTTC. Translating gives CASSPGLAGNEQFF.

The chain carries TRBV20-1 and TRBJ2-2, with unresolved D. Germline values: CDR1 DFQATT, CDR2 SNEGSKA (reference sequence). The length of the CDR3 is 12 residues. Trimming pared 1 base from V and 7 bases from J, leaving 7 bases between. CDR3 amino acids: CSARGPLGELFF. The CDR3 coding sequence is TGCAGTGCTAGAGGACCCCTCGGGGAGCTGTTTTTT.

CDR3 in DNA: TGCAGTGCTAGAGTAGCGGGAGTAGGCACCGGGGAGCTGTTTTTT. Residues: CSARVAGVGTGELFF. The chain uses TRBV20-1 and TRBJ2-2; 9 bases are a match to TRBD2. The CDR3 totals 15 residues. J lost 4 bases, V lost 1 base, and 4 bases had no gene match. Per germline, CDR1 DFQATT and CDR2 SNEGSKA (reference sequence).

This clonotype has more than one count but fewer than ten. The chain combines TRBV27 with TRBJ2-4; the D call may be TRBD1 or TRBD2 (6 bases each). Trimming cost V 2 bases and J 5 bases, with 7 bases left between them. CDR1 MNHEY and CDR2 SMNVEV come from the germline V gene (reference sequence). The CDR3 sequence is 13 residues long. The CDR3 region is CASSLRGQNIQYF. DNA of the CDR3: TGTGCCAGCAGTTTACGGGGGCAAAACATTCAGTACTTC.

CDR3 sequence reads: CASSPGPPTRSSGANVLTF. The CDR3 DNA sequence: TGTGCCAGCTCACCGGGGCCGCCGACGCGGAGCTCTGGGGCCAACGTCCTGACTTTC. The chain has TRBV18 and TRBJ2-6; TRBD1 might be the D (5 bases). The germline V and J ends were trimmed by 3 bases and 0 bases, with 18 bases remaining between them. CDR3 length equals 19 residues. The V gene's germline CDR1 is KGHSH and CDR2 LQKENI.

In its sample, this clonotype was seen a few times. The rearrangement joins TRBV7-6 to TRBJ2-3; weak D call: TRBD1 (5 bases). Trimming cost V 1 base and J 2 bases, with 7 bases left between them. The CDR3 is 14 residues long. From germline, CDR1 is SGHVS and CDR2 FNYEAQ. The CDR3 sequence: CASSLGQSTDTQYF. Here the CDR3 DNA reads TGTGCCAGCAGCTTAGGACAGTCCACAGATACGCAGTATTTT.

Here the CDR3 DNA reads TGTGCCAGCAGTTACCTAACAGGGGCGTCCTACGAGCAGTACTTC. Protein sequence: CASSYLTGASYEQYF. The chain carries TRBV6-5 and TRBJ2-7; TRBD1 matches 7 bases. The junction had 5 bases not matched to a gene; V was cut back by 2 bases and J by 1 base. The germline V gene has CDR1 MNHEY and CDR2 SVGAGI. CDR3 length: 15 residues.

The gene calls are TRBV5-1 and TRBJ2-3; D not resolved. Per the germline V gene, CDR1 is SGHRS and CDR2 is YFSETQ. CDR3 length equals 14 residues. V lost 0 bases, J lost 2 bases, and 7 bases lay in between. Here the CDR3 DNA reads TGCGCCAGCAGCTTGGAAGGGAACACAGATACGCAGTATTTT. It is translated as CASSLEGNTDTQYF.

The chain uses TRBV27 and TRBJ1-6, with D hard to call. Trimming cost V 3 bases and J 6 bases, with 9 bases left between them. CDR3 length: 14 amino acids. Germline CDR1 reads MNHEY; CDR2 reads SMNVEV (reference sequence). CDR3: CASSFRAGNSPLHF. CDR3 in DNA: TGTGCCAGCAGTTTTAGGGCGGGTAATTCACCCCTCCACTTT.

The rearrangement uses TRBV28 and TRBJ2-7; D unresolved. With 2 bases removed from V and 6 bases from J, the gap between germline ends came to 11 bases. The CDR3 runs 13 residues. Germline lookup yields CDR1 MDHEN and CDR2 SYDVKM. This CDR3 is CASSLRNPPEQYF. The CDR3 region has the DNA TGTGCCAGCAGTTTAAGAAACCCCCCCGAGCAGTACTTC.

This chain's CDR3 is CATSRGRLAAADTQYF. CDR3 nucleotides: TGTGCCACCAGCAGAGGCCGACTAGCGGCAGCAGATACGCAGTATTTT. J is TRBJ2-3 and V is TRBV15; 9 nucleotides line up with TRBD2. Germline CDR1 and CDR2: LNHNV and YYDKDF (reference sequence). The J segment lost 4 bases and the V segment lost 1 base, leaving 6 bases of the junction unmatched. The CDR3 spans 16 residues.

The CDR3 loop reads CASNEDRGSKNIQYF. DNA of the CDR3: TGTGCCAGCAACGAAGATAGGGGCAGTAAAAACATTCAGTACTTC. The chain links TRBV2 to TRBJ2-4, with D perhaps matching TRBD1 (5 bases). The germline V gene has CDR1 SNHLY and CDR2 FYNNEI. This CDR3 region has 15 residues. The V end lost 7 bases, the J end lost 4 bases, and 17 bases lay between the germline ends.

The rearrangement uses TRBV20-1 and TRBJ2-1, with a possible D match to TRBD2 (6 bases). Germline assignment: CDR1 DFQATT and CDR2 SNEGSKA (reference sequence). The CDR3 totals 10 residues. The V and J ends lost 3 bases and 12 bases respectively, with 9 bases between them. The CDR3 bases are TGCAGTGCTAGCGGGAGTGGGCAGTTCTTC. Translated: CSASGSGQFF.

The CDR3 DNA reads TGTGCCATCAGTGACAACTCCTATAATTCACCCCTCCACTTT. It yields the protein CAISDNSYNSPLHF. The rearrangement joins TRBV10-3 to TRBJ1-6; D remains unclear. CDR3 length: 14 residues. The germline V and J ends were trimmed by 3 bases and 0 bases, with 3 bases remaining between them. Germline CDR1 and CDR2: ENHRY and SYGVKD.

The chain is built from TRBV12-3 or TRBV12-4 and TRBJ1-1, with D tentatively TRBD1 (5 bases). The ends were cut back, 6 bases at V and 4 bases at J, with 12 bases in the middle. This CDR3 has 13 amino acids. CDR3 loop: CASREQVGTEAFF. CDR3 coding DNA: TGTGCCAGCAGGGAACAGGTGGGCACTGAAGCTTTCTTT.

This clonotype was detected once. Written as DNA, the CDR3 is TGTGCCAGCAGTCGGGGGACAACATCCTCCTACGAGCAGTACTTC. Translated, it gives CASSRGTTSSYEQYF. V is TRBV6-6 and J is TRBJ2-7; D possibly matches TRBD1 or TRBD2 (6 bases each). The CDR3 loop spans 15 amino acids. Trimming pared 5 bases from V and 0 bases from J, leaving 14 bases between. The V gene's germline CDR1 is MNHNY and CDR2 SVGAGI (reference sequence).

J is TRBJ2-1 and V is TRBV20-1; D unclear. The CDR3 totals 14 residues. The ends were cut back, 0 bases at V and 10 bases at J, with 16 bases in the middle. Germline CDR1 and CDR2: DFQATT and SNEGSKA (reference sequence). For the CDR3, the DNA is TGCAGTGCTAGAGATTTGAACCGTGGAACGGAGCAGTTCTTC. Translation: CSARDLNRGTEQFF.

This chain links TRBV7-8 with TRBJ2-1; 16 bases are shared with TRBD2. CDR1 and CDR2 (germline): SGHVS, FQNEAQ. V shed 4 bases, J shed 8 bases, and the junction held 8 bases outside the gene matches. This CDR3 region has 17 residues. The CDR3 DNA sequence: TGTGCCAGCAGCTGGGGACTAGCGGGAGGGCTGGGGTATGAGCAGTTCTTC. Its protein is CASSWGLAGGLGYEQFF.